Below, one T cell receptor beta chain is given with its context. In the original workflow: Counts of nucleated cells, estimated from reference gene primer amplification, were obtained. Method: immunoSEQ multiplex PCR; TCRdb's copy keeps in-frame clones and lacks some. The DNA was the basis for D and trimming; V, J and clone size are from that table. The sample yields about 180,000 clones, roughly 84% seen once. This entry comes from a study of blood T cell repertoires in COVID-19. Study overall: Samples came from the United States, Italy and Spain, spanning acute and convalescent COVID-19. From T cells, B-cell-depleted T cells, or PBMCs came the material, which was cDNA or gDNA.

V lost 1 base and J 2 bases, leaving 9 bases between the germline ends. Looked up from germline, CDR1 is SGHTA and CDR2 is FQGNSA. This CDR3 spans 14 amino acids. The specimen was PBMCs or T cells enriched from blood (not recorded which). The TCR sequence derives from a human donor with acute COVID-19. The donor label of this sample is uncertain. The V and J genes are TRBV7-2 and TRBJ2-7, with D tentatively TRBD1 (5 bases). In DNA form, the CDR3 reads TGTGCCAGCAGCTTAGGCAGGGTTCCCTACGAGCAGTACTTC. Residues: CASSLGRVPYEQYF. The full variable domain, in which reference TRBV7-2 and TRBJ2-7 provide the parts outside the CDR3, is GAGVSQSPSNKVTEKGKDVELRCDPISGHTALYWYRQSLGQGLEFLIYFQGNSAPDKSGLPSDRFSAERTGGSVSTLTIQRTQQEDSAVYLCASSLGRVPYEQYFGPGTRLTVT.